This TCR beta chain was identified during a study of blood T cell repertoires in COVID-19. This table comes from immunoSEQ multiplex PCR, and its TCRdb copy is limited to in-frame clones, with some not included. The sample lists 200,000 to 250,000 clones; less than 90% were seen once. The germline V gene encodes CDR1 SGHKS and CDR2 YYEKEE (reference sequence). CDR3 length: 15 amino acids. The germline V and J ends were trimmed by 0 bases and 1 base, with 9 bases remaining between them. The chain combines TRBV5-5 with TRBJ2-3; no definite D call. The receptor comes from a woman between 40 and 50 years old who had recovered from COVID-19. Sequencing was performed on PBMCs or T cells enriched from blood (not recorded which). The CDR3 DNA is TGTGCCAGCAGCTTGGTTGGTGAGGGCACAGATACGCAGTATTTT. It codes for CASSLVGEGTDTQYF.